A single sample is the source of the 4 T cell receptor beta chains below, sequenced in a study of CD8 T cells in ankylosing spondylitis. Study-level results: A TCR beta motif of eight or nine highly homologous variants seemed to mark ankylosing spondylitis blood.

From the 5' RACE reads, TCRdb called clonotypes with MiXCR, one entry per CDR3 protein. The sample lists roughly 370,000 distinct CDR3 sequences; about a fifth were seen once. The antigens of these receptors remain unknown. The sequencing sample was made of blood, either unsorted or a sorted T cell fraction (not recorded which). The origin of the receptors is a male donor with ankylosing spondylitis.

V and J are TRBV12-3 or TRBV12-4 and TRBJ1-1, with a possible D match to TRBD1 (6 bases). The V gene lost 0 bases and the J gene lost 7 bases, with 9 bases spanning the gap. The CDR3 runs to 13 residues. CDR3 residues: CASSLAGGGEAFF. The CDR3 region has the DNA TGTGCCAGCAGTTTAGCGGGGGGCGGTGAAGCTTTCTTT.

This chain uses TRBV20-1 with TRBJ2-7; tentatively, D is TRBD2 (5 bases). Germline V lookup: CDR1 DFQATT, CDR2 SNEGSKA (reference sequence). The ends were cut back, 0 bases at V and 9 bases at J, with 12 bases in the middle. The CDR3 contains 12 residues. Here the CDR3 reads CSARDGLEWQYF. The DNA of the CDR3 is TGCAGTGCTAGAGACGGACTGGAGTGGCAGTACTTC.

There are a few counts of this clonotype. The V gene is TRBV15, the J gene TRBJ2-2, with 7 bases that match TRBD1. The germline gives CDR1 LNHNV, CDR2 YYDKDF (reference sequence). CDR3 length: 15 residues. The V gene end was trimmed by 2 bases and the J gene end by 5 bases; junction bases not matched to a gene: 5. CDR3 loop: CATSRSRQGTGELFF. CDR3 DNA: TGTGCCACCAGCAGATCGCGACAGGGAACCGGGGAGCTGTTTTTT.

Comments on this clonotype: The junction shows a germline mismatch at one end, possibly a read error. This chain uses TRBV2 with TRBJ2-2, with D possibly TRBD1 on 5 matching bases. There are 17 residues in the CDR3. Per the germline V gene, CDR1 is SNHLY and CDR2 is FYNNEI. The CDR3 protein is CARSEAGLPANTGELFF. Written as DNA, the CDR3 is TGTGCCAGAAGTGAAGCAGGGCTTCCTGCGAACACCGGGGAGCTGTTTTTT.